These T cell receptor beta chains were read from a single sample in a study of blood T cell repertoires in COVID-19. Profiling relied on immunoSEQ multiplex PCR, and the TCRdb table lists in-frame clones only, not all of them. The sample consists of some 57,000 clones, more than 70% of them appearing once. Sequenced sample: peripheral blood. The receptors here all came from a woman aged 80 or over with acute or convalescent COVID-19. The CDR3 runs from the conserved cysteine through the conserved F or W. The D gene is left open where the match is weak. The size entry is marked missing in some rows and otherwise reads once, few, many or a size class.

d_call j_call v_call clone_size cdr3_aa cdr3_nt
TRBD1 TRBJ1-4 TRBV6-1 . CASSDRGLNEKLFF TGTGCCAGCAGTGATAGGGGGCTTAATGAAAAACTGTTTTTT
TRBD2 TRBJ2-1 TRBV29-1 . CSVVAGTSRGEQFF TGCAGCGTTGTTGCTGGGACTAGCAGGGGGGAGCAGTTCTTC
TRBD1 TRBJ1-1 TRBV9 . CASSPRQGKNTEAFF TGTGCCAGCAGCCCACGACAGGGAAAGAACACTGAAGCTTTCTTT
. TRBJ1-1 TRBV5-4 . CASSLRDTEAFF TGTGCCAGCAGCCTGAGGGACACTGAAGCTTTCTTT
TRBD2 TRBJ2-5 TRBV9 . CASSATSGRETQYF TGTGCCAGCAGCGCAACTAGCGGGAGAGAGACCCAGTACTTC
TRBD1 TRBJ2-6 TRBV28 . CASNSLGQASSGANVLTF TGTGCCAGCAACTCCCTTGGACAGGCGAGCTCTGGGGCCAACGTCCTGACTTTC
. TRBJ1-2 TRBV3-1/TRBV3-2 . CASSQEGLPGGYTF TGTGCCAGCAGCCAAGAAGGCCTCCCCGGGGGCTACACCTTC
. TRBJ1-2 TRBV28 once CASKGESNYGYTF TGTGCCTCCAAAGGGGAATCTAACTATGGCTACACCTTC
. TRBJ2-5 TRBV18 . CASSPPRASQETQYF TGTGCCAGCTCACCACCGAGGGCTAGCCAAGAGACCCAGTACTTC
TRBD1 TRBJ2-7 TRBV13 . CASAQGGQGYEQYF TGTGCCAGCGCCCAGGGAGGACAGGGCTACGAGCAGTACTTC
. TRBJ2-2 TRBV11-2 . CASSLDGNSATGELFF TGTGCCAGCAGCTTAGATGGAAATAGCGCCACCGGGGAGCTGTTTTTT
. TRBJ1-3 TRBV21-1 . CASRRCRALWTIYF TGTGCCAGCAGGAGGTGCAGGGCTCTCTGGACCATATATTTT
. TRBJ2-2 TRBV9 . CASSVPGTGELFF TGTGCCAGCAGCGTCCCGGGGACCGGGGAGCTGTTTTTT
TRBD2 TRBJ2-3 TRBV10-3 . CAISESSSGLTDTQYF TGTGCCATCAGTGAGTCGAGTAGCGGGCTTACAGATACGCAGTATTTT
TRBD2 TRBJ2-2 TRBV5-4 . CASSLRLAANTGELFF TGTGCCAGCAGCTTGAGACTAGCGGCTAACACCGGGGAGCTGTTTTTT
. TRBJ2-7 TRBV2 . CASSIGDKGIYEQYF TGTGCCAGTAGTATAGGGGACAAGGGAATCTACGAGCAGTACTTC
TRBD1 TRBJ1-5 TRBV18 . CASSITGTGLNQPQHF TGTGCCAGCTCAATCACCGGGACAGGGCTCAATCAGCCCCAGCATTTT
TRBD1 TRBJ1-6 TRBV14 . CASSRLGQYNSPLHF TGTGCCAGCAGCCGGTTGGGACAGTATAATTCACCCCTCCACTTT
. TRBJ2-2 TRBV18 . CASSQNRFSNTGELFF TGTGCCAGCTCACAAAATCGTTTTTCGAACACCGGGGAGCTGTTTTTT
. TRBJ1-5 TRBV30 . CAWARGEDQPQHF TGTGCCTGGGCTAGAGGGGAGGATCAGCCCCAGCATTTT
. TRBJ2-1 TRBV7-2 . CASSLNPSIYEQFF TGTGCCAGCAGCTTAAACCCGAGTATCTATGAGCAGTTCTTC
TRBD2 TRBJ2-1 TRBV5-1 . CASSLEVGTSGAAHPYNEQFF TGCGCCAGCAGCTTGGAGGTCGGGACTAGCGGAGCCGCTCACCCCTACAATGAGCAGTTCTTC
. TRBJ2-1 TRBV7-3 . CASSQQGRGEQFF TGTGCCAGCAGCCAACAGGGTAGGGGTGAGCAGTTCTTC
. TRBJ2-3 TRBV6-5 . CASSYSPFSADTQYF TGTGCCAGCAGTTACTCCCCCTTTAGTGCAGATACGCAGTATTTT
. TRBJ1-2 TRBV29-1 once CSSLGGEDYGYTF TGCAGTTCCCTGGGGGGGGAGGACTATGGCTACACCTTC
. TRBJ1-2 TRBV5-1 . CASSPGPEGYGYTF TGCGCCAGCAGTCCCGGGCCTGAGGGCTATGGCTACACCTTC
. TRBJ1-6 TRBV9 . CASSVAAGNSPLHF TGTGCCAGCAGCGTAGCGGCAGGGAACTCACCCCTCCACTTT